A single sample is the source of the 9 T cell receptor beta chains below, sequenced in a study of cytomegalovirus exposure and HLA in healthy donors (dated by TCRdb to 2015 to 2018). Library generation was performed with the immunoSEQ multiplex PCR assay. The multiplex PCR relied on a mix of 60 forward primers for TCR Vbeta segments and 13 reverse primers for TCR Jbeta segments. What TCRdb holds here is the immuneACCESS table cut down to in-frame rearrangements. Part of the clones is not present; checked against another copy, under half of the missing clones reflect an unresolved V gene, and the others are unexplained. This sample holds 130,000 to 150,000 clones; around 78% were observed only once. The ten largest clonotypes hold 2.4% of the sample. Specimen: PBMCs. The source of these receptors is a woman under 30 in good health and CMV-seropositive.

This chain uses TRBV14 with TRBJ1-6; D is unclear. CDR1 is SGHDN and CDR2 is FVKESK in the germline V gene. The CDR3 totals 16 residues. The germline V and J ends were trimmed by 3 bases and 0 bases, with 9 bases remaining between them. CDR3 sequence: CASSQDLGSYNSPLHF. The CDR3 bases are TGTGCCAGCAGCCAGGACTTGGGCTCCTATAATTCACCCCTCCACTTT.

This clone appeared a few times. The genes are TRBV4-1 and TRBJ2-2, with 8 nucleotides matching TRBD2. Germline CDR1 is MGHRA and CDR2 is YSYEKL. CDR3 size: 21 residues. J was trimmed by 1 base and V by 0 bases; bases with no gene match: 16. CDR3 nucleotide sequence: TGCGCCAGCAGCCAAGAGGGGGCCCCCGGGGGGGGAACGGGGAACACCGGGGAGCTGTTTTTT. It specifies CASSQEGAPGGGTGNTGELFF.

This clone was seen only once. CDR3 DNA sequence: TGTGCCAGTAGTATCCAAACGACAGGGATCTATGGCTACACCTTC. It encodes CASSIQTTGIYGYTF. The chain has TRBV19 and TRBJ1-2; TRBD1 aligns across 7 bases. The CDR3 is made up of 15 amino acids. V dropped 3 bases and J dropped 4; count of bases not matched to a gene: 8. Germline V lookup: CDR1 LNHDA, CDR2 SQIVND (reference sequence). Using reference TRBV19 and TRBJ1-2 for the parts outside the CDR3, the full variable domain is DGGITQSPKYLFRKEGQNVTLSCEQNLNHDAMYWYRQDPGQGLRLIYYSQIVNDFQKGDIAEGYSVSREKKESFPLTVTSAQKNPTAFYLCASSIQTTGIYGYTFGSGTRLTVV.

The chain uses TRBV25-1 and TRBJ2-1; D call uncertain. V was pared by 1 base and J by 6 bases, with 7 bases between. CDR1 is MGHDK and CDR2 is SYGVNS in the germline V gene. The CDR3 consists of 13 residues. DNA of the CDR3: TGTGCCAGCAGTGAATCCCTCGGCAATGAGCAGTTCTTC. Translating it yields CASSESLGNEQFF.

This sequence joins TRBV2 and TRBJ1-5, with 8 bases matching TRBD1. Germline assignment: CDR1 SNHLY and CDR2 FYNNEI. The CDR3 spans 12 residues. Unmatched junction bases numbered 3, after V lost 3 bases and J lost 11 bases. CDR3 loop: CASSERTGSQHF. The CDR3 DNA reads TGTGCCAGCAGTGAGAGGACAGGGTCCCAGCATTTT.

The rearrangement joins TRBV27 to TRBJ2-3, with TRBD2 as a possible D gene (6 bases). CDR1 MNHEY and CDR2 SMNVEV come from the germline V gene (reference sequence). CDR3 length: 14 residues. With 3 bases removed from V and 1 base from J, the gap between germline ends came to 8 bases. The chain's CDR3 is CASSLGGRTDTQYF. In DNA form, the CDR3 reads TGTGCCAGCAGTTTGGGGGGACGCACAGATACGCAGTATTTT.

This CDR3 is CASSQEGRGETQYF. CDR3 DNA: TGCGCCAGCAGCCAAGAGGGCAGGGGGGAGACCCAGTACTTC. The chain recombines TRBV4-3 with TRBJ2-5; 7 bases map to TRBD1. Germline loops: CDR1 LGHNA, CDR2 YSLEER. This CDR3 comprises 14 residues. The V segment lost 0 bases and the J segment 5 bases; nucleotides outside the gene matches: 3.

V and J are TRBV19 and TRBJ1-2; 7 bases match TRBD1. CDR1 LNHDA and CDR2 SQIVND come from the germline V gene (reference sequence). CDR3 length: 13 residues. The trim removed 5 bases at V and 3 bases at J, leaving 3 bases unmatched. The CDR3 spells CASSLGQHYGYTF. The CDR3 nucleotides are TGTGCCAGTAGTCTGGGACAGCACTATGGCTACACCTTC.

The chain is built from TRBV6-6 and TRBJ2-3; 12 nucleotides line up with TRBD2. The trim removed 5 bases at V and 5 bases at J, leaving 5 bases unmatched. This CDR3 is 15 amino acids long. In germline, CDR1 is MNHNY, CDR2 SVGAGI (reference sequence). The CDR3 sequence is CASSLTSGGRDTQYF. CDR3 coding DNA: TGTGCCAGCAGTCTAACTAGCGGGGGGAGAGATACGCAGTATTTT.